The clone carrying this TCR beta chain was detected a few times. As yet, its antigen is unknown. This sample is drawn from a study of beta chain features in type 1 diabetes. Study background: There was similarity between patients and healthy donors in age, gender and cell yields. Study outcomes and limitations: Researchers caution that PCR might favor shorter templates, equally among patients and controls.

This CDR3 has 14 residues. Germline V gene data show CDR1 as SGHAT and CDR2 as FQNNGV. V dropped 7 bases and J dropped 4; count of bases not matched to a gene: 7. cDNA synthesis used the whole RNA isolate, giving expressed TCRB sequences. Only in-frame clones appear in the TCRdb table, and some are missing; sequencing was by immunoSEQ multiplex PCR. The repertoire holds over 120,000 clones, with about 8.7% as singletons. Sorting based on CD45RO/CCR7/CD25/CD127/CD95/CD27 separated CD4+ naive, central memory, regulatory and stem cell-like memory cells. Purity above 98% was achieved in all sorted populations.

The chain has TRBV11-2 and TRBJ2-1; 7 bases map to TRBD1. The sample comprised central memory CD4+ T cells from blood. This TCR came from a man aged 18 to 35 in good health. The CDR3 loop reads CASTLLDRYNEQFF. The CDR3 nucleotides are TGTGCCAGCACCCTCCTGGACAGGTACAATGAGCAGTTCTTC.